This TCR beta chain originates from a study of shared clonotypes between healthy human individuals. Whole-study context: Aged between 18 and 49, the donors were a couple of women and three men.

Germline CDR1 and CDR2: MGHRA and YSYEKL. Trimming cost V 5 bases and J 8 bases; bases outside gene matches: 7. The CDR3 is made up of 14 amino acids. Adult donors, all healthy and HIV-negative, had no recent acute infections or vaccinations. Some 92 million PBMCs went into genomic DNA for unsorted samples. Evenly divided among several immunoSEQ plates was the genomic DNA of each subset. Sequenced by immunoSEQ multiplex PCR; TCRdb stores in-frame clones only, minus some. The table lists approximately 460,000 clones, approximately 71% of them singletons. This sequence joins TRBV4-1 and TRBJ1-2, with TRBD1 matching 11 bases. The receptor comes from a woman aged 40 to 50 in good health. Some clones in this sample may be carry-over from other donors' samples. The sequencing input was PBMCs. The CDR3 sequence is CASSSDRGRVGYTF. The CDR3 bases are TGCGCCAGCAGCTCGGACAGGGGGCGCGTCGGCTACACCTTC.